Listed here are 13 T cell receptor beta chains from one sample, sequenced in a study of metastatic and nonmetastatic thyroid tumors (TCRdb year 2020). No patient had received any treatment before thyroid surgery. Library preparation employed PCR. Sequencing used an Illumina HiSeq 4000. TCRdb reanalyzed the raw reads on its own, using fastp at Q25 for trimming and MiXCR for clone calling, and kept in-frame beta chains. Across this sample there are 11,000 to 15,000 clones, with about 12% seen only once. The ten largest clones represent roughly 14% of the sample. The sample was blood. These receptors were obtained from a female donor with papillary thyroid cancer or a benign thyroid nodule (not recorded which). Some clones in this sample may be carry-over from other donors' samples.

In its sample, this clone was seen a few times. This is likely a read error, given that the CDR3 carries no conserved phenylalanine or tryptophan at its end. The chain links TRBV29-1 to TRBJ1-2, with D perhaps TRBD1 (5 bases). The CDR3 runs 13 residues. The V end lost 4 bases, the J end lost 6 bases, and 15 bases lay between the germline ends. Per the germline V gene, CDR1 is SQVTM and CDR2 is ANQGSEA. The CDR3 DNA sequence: TGCAGCGTTGGTAGGGGAGTAGAGGATGGCTACACCTTA. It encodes CSVGRGVEDGYTL.

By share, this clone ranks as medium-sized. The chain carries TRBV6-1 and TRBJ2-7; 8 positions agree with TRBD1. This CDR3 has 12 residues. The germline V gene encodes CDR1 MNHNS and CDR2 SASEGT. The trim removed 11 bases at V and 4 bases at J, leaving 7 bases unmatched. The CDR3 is CAAWGQVYEQYF. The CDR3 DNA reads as TGTGCCGCTTGGGGACAGGTTTACGAGCAGTACTTC.

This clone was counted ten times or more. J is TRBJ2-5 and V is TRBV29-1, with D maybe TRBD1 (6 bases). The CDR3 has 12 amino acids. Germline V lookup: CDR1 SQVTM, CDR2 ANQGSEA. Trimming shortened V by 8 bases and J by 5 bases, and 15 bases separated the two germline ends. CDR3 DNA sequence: TGCAGCATTCAGGGGCTTCAGGAGACCCAGTACTTC. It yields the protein CSIQGLQETQYF.

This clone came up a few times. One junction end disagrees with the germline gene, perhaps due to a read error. This CDR3 reads CASSLAQGNHKGTEAFF. The CDR3 region has the DNA TGTGCCAGTAGTTTGGCACAGGGGAATCATAAGGGCACTGAAGCTTTCTTT. This chain links TRBV12-3 or TRBV12-4 with TRBJ1-1, with 7 nucleotides matching TRBD1. This CDR3 is built from 17 residues.

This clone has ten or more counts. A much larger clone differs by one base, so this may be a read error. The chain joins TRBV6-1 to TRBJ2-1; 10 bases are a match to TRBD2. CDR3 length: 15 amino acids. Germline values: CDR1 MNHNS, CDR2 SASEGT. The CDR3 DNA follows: TGTGCCAACAGTGAAGCTAGCGGGAGCATCAATGAGCAGTTCTTC. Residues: CANSEASGSINEQFF.

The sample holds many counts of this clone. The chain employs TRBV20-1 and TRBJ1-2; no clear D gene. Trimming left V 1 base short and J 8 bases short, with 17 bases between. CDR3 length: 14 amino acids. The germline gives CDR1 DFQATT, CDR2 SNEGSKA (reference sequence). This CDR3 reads CSARVPAQGGGYTF. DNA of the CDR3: TGCAGTGCTAGAGTGCCGGCACAAGGCGGAGGCTACACCTTC.

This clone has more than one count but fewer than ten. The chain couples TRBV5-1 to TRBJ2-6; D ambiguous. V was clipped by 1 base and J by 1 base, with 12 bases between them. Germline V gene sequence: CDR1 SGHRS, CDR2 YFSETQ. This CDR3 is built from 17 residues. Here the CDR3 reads CASSLSRSVSGANVLTF. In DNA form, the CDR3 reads TGCGCCAGCAGCTTGAGCAGGAGTGTATCTGGGGCCAACGTCCTGACTTTC.

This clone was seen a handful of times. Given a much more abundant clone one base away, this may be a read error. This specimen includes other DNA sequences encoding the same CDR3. CDR3 in DNA: TGCGCCAGCAGCCCTTCCGGGCTAGCGGGCTACAATGAGCAGTTCTTC. Protein sequence: CASSPSGLAGYNEQFF. V usage is TRBV9 and J usage is TRBJ2-1; TRBD2 agrees at 8 bases. From germline, CDR1 is SGDLS and CDR2 YYNGEE. The CDR3 loop spans 16 amino acids. Full variable domain (rest looked up from reference TRBV9 and TRBJ2-1): DSGVTQTPKHLITATGQRVTLRCSPRSGDLSVYWYQQSLDQGLQFLIQYYNGEERAKGNILERFSAQQFPDLHSELNLSSLELGDSALYFCASSPSGLAGYNEQFFGPGTRLTVL.

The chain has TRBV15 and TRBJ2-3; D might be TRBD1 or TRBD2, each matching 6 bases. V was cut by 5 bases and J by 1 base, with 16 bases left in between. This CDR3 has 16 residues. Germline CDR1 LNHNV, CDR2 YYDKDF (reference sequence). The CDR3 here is CATSGGPSPGTDTQYF. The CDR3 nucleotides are TGTGCCACCAGCGGGGGGCCCTCGCCTGGCACAGATACGCAGTATTTT. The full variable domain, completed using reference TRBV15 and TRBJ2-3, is DAMVIQNPRYQVTQFGKPVTLSCSQTLNHNVMYWYQQKSSQAPKLLFHYYDKDFNNEADTPDNFQSRRPNTSFCFLDIRSPGLGDTAMYLCATSGGPSPGTDTQYFGPGTRLTVL.

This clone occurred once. CDR3 DNA: TGTGCCAGCAGCTCCGGGTTCGAGGAGACCCAGTACTTC. Translating it yields CASSSGFEETQYF. The chain is built from TRBV7-3 and TRBJ2-5; D is ambiguous. Between the trimmed V and J ends, which lost 4 bases and 5 bases, there was a span of 11 bases. The V gene's germline CDR1 is SGHTA and CDR2 FQGTGA. The CDR3 is 13 residues long.

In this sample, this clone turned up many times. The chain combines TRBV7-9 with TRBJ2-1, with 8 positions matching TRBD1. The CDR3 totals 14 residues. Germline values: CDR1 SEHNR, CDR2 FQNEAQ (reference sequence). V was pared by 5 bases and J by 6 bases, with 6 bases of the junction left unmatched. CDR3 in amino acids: CASSTRTGSNEQFF. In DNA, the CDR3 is TGTGCCAGCAGCACACGGACAGGGAGCAATGAGCAGTTCTTC. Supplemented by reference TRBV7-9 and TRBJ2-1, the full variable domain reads DTGVSQNPRHKITKRGQNVTFRCDPISEHNRLYWYRQTLGQGPEFLTYFQNEAQLEKSRLLSDRFSAERPKGSFSTLEIQRTEQGDSAMYLCASSTRTGSNEQFFGPGTRLTVL.

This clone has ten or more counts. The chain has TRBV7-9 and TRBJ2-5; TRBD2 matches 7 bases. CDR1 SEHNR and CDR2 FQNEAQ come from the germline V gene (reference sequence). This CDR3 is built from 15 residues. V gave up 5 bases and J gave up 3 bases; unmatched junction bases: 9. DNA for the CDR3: TGTGCCAGCAGCCGGGAAGGTGGGAGGGAAGAGACCCAGTACTTC. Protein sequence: CASSREGGREETQYF.

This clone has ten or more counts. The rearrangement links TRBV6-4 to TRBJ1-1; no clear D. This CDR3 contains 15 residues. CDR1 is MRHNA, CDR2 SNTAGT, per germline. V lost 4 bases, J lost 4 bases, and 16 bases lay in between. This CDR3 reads CASSAGTGRITEAFF. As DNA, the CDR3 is TGTGCCAGCAGTGCCGGAACCGGGAGAATCACTGAAGCTTTCTTT.